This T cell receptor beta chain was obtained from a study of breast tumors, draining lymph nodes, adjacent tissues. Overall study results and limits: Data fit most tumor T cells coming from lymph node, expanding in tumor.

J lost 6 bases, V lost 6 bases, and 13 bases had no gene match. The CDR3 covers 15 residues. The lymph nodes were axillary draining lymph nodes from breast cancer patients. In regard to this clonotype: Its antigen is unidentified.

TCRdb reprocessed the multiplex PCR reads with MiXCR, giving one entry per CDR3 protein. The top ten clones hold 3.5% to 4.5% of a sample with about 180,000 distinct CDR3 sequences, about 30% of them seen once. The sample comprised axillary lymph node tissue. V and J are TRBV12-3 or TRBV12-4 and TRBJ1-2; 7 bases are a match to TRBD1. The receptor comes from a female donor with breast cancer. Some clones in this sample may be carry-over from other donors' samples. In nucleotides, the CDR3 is TGTGCCAGCAGACCCGACAGGGAGTTTTACAATGGCTACACCTTC. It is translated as CASRPDREFYNGYTF.